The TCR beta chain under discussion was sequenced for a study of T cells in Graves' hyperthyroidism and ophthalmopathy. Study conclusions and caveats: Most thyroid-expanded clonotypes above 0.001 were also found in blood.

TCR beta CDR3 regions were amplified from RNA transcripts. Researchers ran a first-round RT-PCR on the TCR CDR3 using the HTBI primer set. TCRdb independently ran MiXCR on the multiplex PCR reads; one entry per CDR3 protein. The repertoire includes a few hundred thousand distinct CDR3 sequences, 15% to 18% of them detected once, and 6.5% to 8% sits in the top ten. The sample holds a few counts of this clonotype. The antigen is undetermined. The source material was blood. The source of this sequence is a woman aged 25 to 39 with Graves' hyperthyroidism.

The CDR3 nucleotides read TGTGCCAGCAGCTTATCATCGACAGGGACGGAACTGTTTTTT. It yields the protein CASSLSSTGTELFF. This chain uses TRBV7-9 with TRBJ1-4, with TRBD1 matching 7 bases. V lost 2 bases and J lost 12; bases outside the gene matches: 9. The CDR3 length is 14 residues. Germline values: CDR1 SEHNR, CDR2 FQNEAQ (reference sequence).